Below are 19 T cell receptor beta chains sequenced from a single sample in a study of T cells after somatic rescue of genetic block. Assay: immunoSEQ multiplex PCR; the TCRdb copy retains only in-frame clones and omits some. The table records approximately 78,000 clones, more than 75% of them present only once. What was sequenced was peripheral blood mononuclear cells (PBMCs). These receptors originate from a man aged 30-40 years.

The genes are TRBV6-6 and TRBJ2-7; weak D call: TRBD2 (6 bases). Germline CDR1 MNHNY, CDR2 SVGAGI (reference sequence). V was cut by 7 bases and J by 1 base, with 17 bases left in between. There are 15 residues in the CDR3. The CDR3 reads CASIARGTHSYEQYF. For the CDR3, the DNA is TGTGCCAGCATTGCCCGGGGGACTCATTCCTACGAGCAGTACTTC.

The V gene is TRBV9, the J gene TRBJ2-1; weak D call: TRBD2 (5 bases). The CDR3 is 15 residues long. CDR1 SGDLS and CDR2 YYNGEE come from the germline V gene. Trimming cost V 2 bases and J 2 bases, with 11 bases left between them. In DNA form, the CDR3 reads TGTGCCAGCAGCGTGGGCGGGCGGCCCTACAATGAGCAGTTCTTC. Translating it yields CASSVGGRPYNEQFF. Using reference TRBV9 and TRBJ2-1 for the parts outside the CDR3, the full variable domain is DSGVTQTPKHLITATGQRVTLRCSPRSGDLSVYWYQQSLDQGLQFLIQYYNGEERAKGNILERFSAQQFPDLHSELNLSSLELGDSALYFCASSVGGRPYNEQFFGPGTRLTVL.

In its sample, this clone was seen once. The chain employs TRBV5-4 and TRBJ2-7, with D possibly TRBD1 on 5 matching bases. The V and J ends lost 4 bases and 1 base respectively, with 9 bases between them. Germline CDR1 reads SGHNT; CDR2 reads YYREEE (reference sequence). The CDR3 is made up of 13 amino acids. The DNA of the CDR3 is TGTGCCAGCAGCACCGGACATTCCTACGAGCAGTACTTC. Encoded protein: CASSTGHSYEQYF.

The rearrangement links TRBV4-2 to TRBJ2-7; 11 bases match TRBD2. CDR3 length: 16 residues. Germline V gives CDR1 LGHNA, CDR2 YNFKEQ. The junction had 5 bases not matched to a gene; V was cut back by 2 bases and J by 2 bases. The CDR3 nucleotides are TGTGCCAGCAGCCAATTACTAGCGGGGGCCCCCTACGAGCAGTACTTC. Amino acid sequence: CASSQLLAGAPYEQYF.

J is TRBJ1-6 and V is TRBV19; 7 nucleotides agree with TRBD1. CDR1 is LNHDA, CDR2 SQIVND, per germline (reference sequence). V shed 6 bases and J 0 bases; nucleotides not matched to a gene: 5. The CDR3 totals 16 residues. DNA of the CDR3: TGTGCCAGTAGGACAGGGCGAAGCTCCTATAATTCACCCCTCCACTTT. Its protein product is CASRTGRSSYNSPLHF.

The rearrangement joins TRBV18 to TRBJ2-7; 8 bases match TRBD2. V lost 6 bases, J lost 6 bases, and 13 bases stayed unmatched. Looked up from germline, CDR1 is KGHSH and CDR2 is LQKENI. This CDR3 is 15 amino acids long. DNA of the CDR3: TGTGCCAGCTCCCCAGAGTCGGCGGGGGGACCCGAGCAGTACTTC. It is translated as CASSPESAGGPEQYF.

The chain joins TRBV10-2 to TRBJ2-3; D is unclear. Trimming took 7 bases from V and 1 from J, leaving 9 bases between them. The CDR3 is made up of 13 amino acids. Germline lookup yields CDR1 WSHSY and CDR2 SAAADI. This CDR3 is CASKAYRTDTQYF. In DNA, the CDR3 is TGCGCCAGCAAGGCTTACCGCACAGATACGCAGTATTTT.

With regard to this clone: Other DNA sequences within the sample encode an identical CDR3. This chain connects TRBV19 to TRBJ1-6; 7 positions match TRBD1. This CDR3 contains 13 residues. Germline loops: CDR1 LNHDA, CDR2 SQIVND (reference sequence). V dropped 5 bases and J dropped 7; count of bases not matched to a gene: 2. The CDR3 sequence is CASSGTANSPLHF. For the CDR3, the DNA is TGTGCCAGTAGTGGGACAGCGAATTCACCCCTCCACTTT.

This chain uses TRBV11-2 with TRBJ2-1, with D perhaps TRBD1 or TRBD2 (5 bases each). Trimming took off 2 bases at V and 0 bases at J, with 14 bases between the two ends. Germline V gene sequence: CDR1 SGHAT, CDR2 FQNNGV. The CDR3 runs 17 residues. CDR3 sequence (DNA): TGTGCCAGCAGCTTATATGGTGAGGGGACCTCCTACAATGAGCAGTTCTTC. This gives the protein CASSLYGEGTSYNEQFF.

The V and J genes are TRBV9 and TRBJ2-3; the D is unclear. The CDR3 is made up of 15 amino acids. V was cut by 0 bases and J by 1 base, with 9 bases left in between. Per germline, CDR1 SGDLS and CDR2 YYNGEE. The chain's CDR3 is CASSVDGVGTDTQYF. In DNA form, the CDR3 reads TGTGCCAGCAGCGTAGATGGGGTCGGCACAGATACGCAGTATTTT. The whole variable domain, filled in from reference TRBV9 and TRBJ2-3, reads DSGVTQTPKHLITATGQRVTLRCSPRSGDLSVYWYQQSLDQGLQFLIQYYNGEERAKGNILERFSAQQFPDLHSELNLSSLELGDSALYFCASSVDGVGTDTQYFGPGTRLTVL.

The CDR3, as DNA: TGTGCCAGCAGCCGGACAGGGGCCACCTACGAGCAGTACTTC. It specifies CASSRTGATYEQYF. The V call is TRBV5-4, the J call TRBJ2-7; TRBD1 matches at 9 bases. Per germline, CDR1 SGHNT and CDR2 YYREEE (reference sequence). This CDR3 is built from 14 residues. V shed 4 bases and J 2 bases; nucleotides not matched to a gene: 4.

The chain links TRBV7-9 to TRBJ2-1; tentatively, D is TRBD1 (6 bases). This CDR3 has 14 residues. V lost 1 base, J lost 5 bases, and 9 bases lay in between. Germline loops: CDR1 SEHNR, CDR2 FQNEAQ (reference sequence). CDR3 protein: CASSLGRDNNEQFF. The CDR3 DNA is TGTGCCAGCAGCTTAGGCCGGGACAACAATGAGCAGTTCTTC. The entire variable domain, with the rest obtained from reference TRBV7-9 and TRBJ2-1, is as follows: DTGVSQNPRHKITKRGQNVTFRCDPISEHNRLYWYRQTLGQGPEFLTYFQNEAQLEKSRLLSDRFSAERPKGSFSTLEIQRTEQGDSAMYLCASSLGRDNNEQFFGPGTRLTVL.

V usage is TRBV6-1 and J usage is TRBJ2-7, with 11 bases identical to TRBD2. The V and J ends lost 5 bases and 6 bases, in that order; junction bases with no gene match: 9. Germline assignment: CDR1 MNHNS and CDR2 SASEGT. The CDR3 covers 15 residues. CDR3 region: CASSLVAGGPLEQYF. CDR3 nucleotide sequence: TGTGCCAGCAGTCTAGTAGCGGGAGGGCCCCTCGAGCAGTACTTC.

This chain joins TRBV19 and TRBJ2-3, with D perhaps assigned TRBD1 or TRBD2 (5 bases each). CDR1 and CDR2 from the germline V gene are LNHDA and SQIVND (reference sequence). The CDR3 has 14 amino acids. The V and J ends lost 3 bases and 3 bases respectively, with 10 bases between them. Written as DNA, the CDR3 is TGTGCCAGTAGTATGGGGACGGCGACAGATACGCAGTATTTT. Its protein product is CASSMGTATDTQYF.

The gene calls are TRBV2 and TRBJ2-7; D is undetermined. Germline assignment: CDR1 SNHLY and CDR2 FYNNEI. V gave up 8 bases and J gave up 6 bases, with 26 bases separating them. CDR3 length: 16 residues. The chain's CDR3 is CASFPLVPISSVEQYF. In nucleotides, the CDR3 is TGTGCCAGCTTCCCCCTCGTACCCATCTCTTCGGTCGAGCAGTACTTC.

The V gene is TRBV7-9, the J gene TRBJ2-5; the D gene could be TRBD1 or TRBD2 (5 bases each). Germline V CDR1 and CDR2: SEHNR, FQNEAQ (reference sequence). The CDR3 loop spans 13 amino acids. The germline V and J ends were trimmed by 5 bases and 4 bases, with 11 bases remaining between them. Here the CDR3 reads CASSHGTPETQYF. The CDR3 DNA reads as TGTGCCAGCAGCCACGGGACCCCAGAGACCCAGTACTTC. Full variable domain (remainder filled in from reference TRBV7-9 and TRBJ2-5): DTGVSQNPRHKITKRGQNVTFRCDPISEHNRLYWYRQTLGQGPEFLTYFQNEAQLEKSRLLSDRFSAERPKGSFSTLEIQRTEQGDSAMYLCASSHGTPETQYFGPGTRLLVL.

This chain joins TRBV29-1 and TRBJ2-7; 8 positions match TRBD2. Trimming at V came to 6 bases and at J to 3 bases, leaving 7 bases not matched to a gene. This CDR3 is built from 13 residues. From germline, CDR1 is SQVTM and CDR2 ANQGSEA. The CDR3 coding sequence is TGCAGCGTCGGGGGGGGAAGTCGCTACGAGCAGTACTTC. It is translated as CSVGGGSRYEQYF.

A word on this clone: At one end the junction does not follow the germline gene, possibly because of a read error. V gene TRBV2 combines with J gene TRBJ1-1, with no clear D. This CDR3 region has 14 residues. Germline lookup yields CDR1 SNHLY and CDR2 FYNNEI. CDR3 DNA: TGTGCCAGTAGTGTTGGAGGGCCGAACACTGAAGCTTTCTTT. Residues: CASSVGGPNTEAFF. The complete variable domain, with remaining parts taken from reference TRBV2 and TRBJ1-1, reads EPEVTQTPSHQVTQMGQEVILRCVPISNHLYFYWYRQILGQKVEFLVSFYNNEISEKSEIFDDQFSVERPDGSNFTLKIRSTKLEDSAMYFCASSVGGPNTEAFFGQGTRLTVV.

V usage is TRBV5-5 and J usage is TRBJ2-5; D not certain. V lost 2 bases, J lost 7 bases, and 6 bases lay in between. The germline CDR1 and CDR2 sequences are SGHKS and YYEKEE (reference sequence). This CDR3 spans 11 amino acids. Here the CDR3 reads CASSLSGTQYF. CDR3 coding DNA: TGTGCCAGCAGCTTATCTGGGACCCAGTACTTC.